The 3 T cell receptor beta chains presented below share a single source sample, sequenced in a study of cytomegalovirus exposure and HLA in healthy donors. The primer mix had 60 Vbeta and 13 Jbeta primers. Libraries were prepared by immunoSEQ multiplex PCR; TCRdb keeps only in-frame clonotypes and omits some of them. Of about 180,000 clones in the sample, less than 90% were seen once. Sequencing was done on a sample of PBMCs. These receptors were obtained from a girl aged 10 to 17 in good health and CMV-seropositive.

V is TRBV7-7 and J is TRBJ2-5, with D uncertain. The germline CDR1 and CDR2 sequences are SSHAT and FNYEAQ (reference sequence). This CDR3 spans 13 amino acids. Trimming took off 5 bases at V and 5 bases at J, with 12 bases between the two ends. The CDR3 nucleotides read TGTGCCAGCAGCCCCTCGGGTGGCGAGACCCAGTACTTC. Its translation is CASSPSGGETQYF.

The V and J genes are TRBV10-3 and TRBJ1-5; D is perhaps TRBD1 (5 bases). From germline, CDR1 is ENHRY and CDR2 SYGVKD. The CDR3 contains 15 residues. The V end lost 10 bases, the J end lost 2 bases, and 18 bases lay between the germline ends. The chain's CDR3 is CASGQGVGGNQPQHF. For the CDR3, the DNA is TGTGCCAGCGGACAAGGGGTAGGGGGCAATCAGCCCCAGCATTTT.

The V and J genes are TRBV5-1 and TRBJ1-4; tentative D call: TRBD1 (6 bases). Trimming removed 0 bases at V and 5 bases at J, with 8 bases between. Germline CDR1 SGHRS, CDR2 YFSETQ. The CDR3 runs 14 residues. The CDR3: CASSLGGQNEKLFF. The CDR3, as DNA: TGCGCCAGCAGCTTGGGGGGACAAAATGAAAAACTGTTTTTT.